These T cell receptor beta chains were read from a single sample in a study of blood T cell repertoires in COVID-19. The repertoire was sequenced with immunoSEQ multiplex PCR; TCRdb's copy has only in-frame clones and lacks some. The sample contains about 140,000 clones, nearly 80% of which appear only once. The sequenced sample consisted of PBMCs or T cells enriched from blood (not recorded which). The receptor set was obtained from a woman aged 45-59 years who had recovered from COVID-19. Both conserved end residues are part of each CDR3. A D gene is named only where the DNA matches it firmly. A row's size may be missing; if present it is once, few, many or a size class.

DNA | CDR3 | D | size | J | V
TGTGCCAGCAGCCAAGAGACAGGCGTCGATGCTTTCTTT | CASSQETGVDAFF | - | - | TRBJ1-1 | TRBV3-1/TRBV3-2
TGTGCCACCAGCAGGGACTTAGATGGCTACACCTTC | CATSRDLDGYTF | - | - | TRBJ1-2 | TRBV15
TGCGCCAGCAGCTCTTCATTCGGGACAGGGGGCACGAACACTGAAGCTTTCTTT | CASSSSFGTGGTNTEAFF | TRBD1 | - | TRBJ1-1 | TRBV5-1
TGTGCCAGTAGTACGGGACAGGGGAATCAGCCCCAGCATTTT | CASSTGQGNQPQHF | TRBD1 | - | TRBJ1-5 | TRBV19
TGTGCCAGCAGTGACGGGGGGAGAGAGACCCAGTACTTC | CASSDGGRETQYF | TRBD2 | - | TRBJ2-5 | TRBV25-1
TGTGCCAGCAGCCCGACAGGGGGCGACGAAAAACTGTTTTTT | CASSPTGGDEKLFF | TRBD1 | - | TRBJ1-4 | TRBV4-2
TGTGCCAGCAGCCCAAATGGGGCGGGGGGACTAGCGGGAGTAAGTAGTGAGCAGTTCTTC | CASSPNGAGGLAGVSSEQFF | TRBD2 | - | TRBJ2-1 | TRBV11-3
TGTGCCAGCAGTGCCGGGACTAGCGGGAGGGCCTGGGATACGCAGTATTTT | CASSAGTSGRAWDTQYF | TRBD2 | few | TRBJ2-3 | TRBV28
TGTGCCAGCAGCCAGTCGGACAGGGGTAATGAAAAACTGTTTTTT | CASSQSDRGNEKLFF | TRBD1 | - | TRBJ1-4 | TRBV3-1/TRBV3-2
TGCAGTGCTAGTATCGGGGGGGCGGGGAGCAATCAGCCCCAGCATTTT | CSASIGGAGSNQPQHF | - | - | TRBJ1-5 | TRBV20-1
TGTGCCAGCTCACCAGACAGTTCCTACGAGCAGTACTTC | CASSPDSSYEQYF | - | - | TRBJ2-7 | TRBV18
TGTGCCAGCAGCTTTGGACAGGGAGACTATGGCTACACCTTC | CASSFGQGDYGYTF | TRBD1 | - | TRBJ1-2 | TRBV7-9
TGTGCCAGCGCCCCGGGACAGGGGAAAGGGCGGGATAATTCACCCCTCCACTTT | CASAPGQGKGRDNSPLHF | TRBD1 | - | TRBJ1-6 | TRBV2
TGTGCCAGCAGCTCCTCAGGGAGCGGGACCGGGAATCAGTATTTT | CASSSSGSGTGNQYF | TRBD2 | few | TRBJ2-3 | TRBV11-2
TGTGCCAGCAGGACGACAGGGTACAATGAGCAGTTCTTC | CASRTTGYNEQFF | TRBD1 | once | TRBJ2-1 | TRBV28
TGTGCCAGCAGCCGGGGACAGGGGGCGAGTGGAAACACCATATATTTT | CASSRGQGASGNTIYF | TRBD1 | - | TRBJ1-3 | TRBV7-2
TGTGCCAGCAGTTTAAACAGGGTCGATGAGCAGTTCTTC | CASSLNRVDEQFF | - | - | TRBJ2-1 | TRBV27
TGTGCCAGTAGGGACACGGCAGGGGAGAACTATGGCTACACCTTC | CASRDTAGENYGYTF | - | - | TRBJ1-2 | TRBV19
TGTGCCAGCAGCCAAGATCCGCTCCGGGACACAACTAATGAAAAACTGTTTTTT | CASSQDPLRDTTNEKLFF | - | - | TRBJ1-4 | TRBV3-1/TRBV3-2
TGTGCCAGCTCCAGTTCCTATAATTCACCCCTCCACTTT | CASSSSYNSPLHF | - | - | TRBJ1-6 | TRBV6-5
TGTGCCAGCAGCTCAAGCCCTAGCGGGGGCCGACTAGATACGCAGTATTTT | CASSSSPSGGRLDTQYF | TRBD2 | - | TRBJ2-3 | TRBV5-4
TGTGCCAGCAGTGAATCTACGGACAGGGCCCCGAGCAATCAGCCCCAGCATTTT | CASSESTDRAPSNQPQHF | TRBD1 | - | TRBJ1-5 | TRBV25-1